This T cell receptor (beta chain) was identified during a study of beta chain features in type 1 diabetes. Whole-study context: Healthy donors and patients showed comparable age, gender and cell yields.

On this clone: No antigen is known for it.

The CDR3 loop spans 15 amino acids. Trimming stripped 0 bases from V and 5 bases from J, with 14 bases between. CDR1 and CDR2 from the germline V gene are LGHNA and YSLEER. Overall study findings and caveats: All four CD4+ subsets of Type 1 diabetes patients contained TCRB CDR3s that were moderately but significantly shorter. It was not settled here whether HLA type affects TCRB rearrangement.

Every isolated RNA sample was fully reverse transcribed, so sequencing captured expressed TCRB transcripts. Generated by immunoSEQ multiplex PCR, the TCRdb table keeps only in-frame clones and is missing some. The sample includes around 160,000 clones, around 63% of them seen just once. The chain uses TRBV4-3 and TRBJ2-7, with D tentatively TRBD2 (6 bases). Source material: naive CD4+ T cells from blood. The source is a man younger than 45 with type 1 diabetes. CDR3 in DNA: TGCGCCAGCAGCCAAGATACGGAGGGGAGCGACGAGCAGTACTTC. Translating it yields CASSQDTEGSDEQYF.